The source of this TCR beta chain is a study of blood T cell repertoires in COVID-19. The CDR3 sequence is 15 residues long. Germline CDR1 MNHNS, CDR2 SASEGT. V was shortened by 5 bases and J by 2 bases, with 15 bases between the two germline ends. Sequenced by immunoSEQ multiplex PCR; TCRdb stores in-frame clones only, minus some. The table shows 200,000 to 300,000 clones, with about nine tenths occurring only once. The receptor comes from a man aged 30 to 39 with COVID-19, enrolled during active disease. Sequencing was carried out using peripheral blood. V gene TRBV6-1 combines with J gene TRBJ1-2; D may be TRBD1 (5 bases). The CDR3 bases are TGTGCCAGCAGTTTGGACGGACATTCGAACTATGGCTACACCTTC. Translation: CASSLDGHSNYGYTF.